The 7 T cell receptor beta chains presented below share a single source sample, sequenced in a study of CD8+ T cells in alopecia areata. Sequencing templates came from extracted RNA that was reverse transcribed into cDNA. Clones were sequenced by immunoSEQ multiplex PCR, and TCRdb holds only the in-frame ones, with some missing. The sample includes more than 95,000 clones, roughly 50% of them seen just once. As to treatment: oral pan-JAK inhibitor, 5-10 mg twice daily. The specimen was CD8+ T cells sorted from blood, collected at week 4, from a patient treated with tofacitinib. All receptors come from a human donor with alopecia areata.

The table lists this clone with a few counts. The gene calls are TRBV30 and TRBJ2-3; TRBD1 matches 10 bases. V dropped 3 bases and J dropped 4; count of bases not matched to a gene: 1. Germline CDR1 GTSNPN, CDR2 SVGIG (reference sequence). This CDR3 has 13 residues. The CDR3 DNA is TGTGCCTGGAGGACAGGGGGCCCAGATACGCAGTATTTT. It codes for CAWRTGGPDTQYF.

The genes are TRBV4-2 and TRBJ2-3, with D perhaps matching TRBD2 (6 bases). V was clipped by 2 bases and J by 9 bases, with 15 bases between them. The CDR3 is 14 residues long. In germline, CDR1 is LGHNA, CDR2 YNFKEQ. In nucleotides, the CDR3 is TGTGCCAGCAGCCAACCCGGGCTAGCGACGACGCAGTATTTT. This sequence encodes CASSQPGLATTQYF.

This chain joins TRBV29-1 and TRBJ2-6; D uncertain. Trimming left V 1 base short and J 11 bases short, with 3 bases between. CDR3 length equals 10 residues. CDR1 and CDR2 (germline): SQVTM, ANQGSEA. The CDR3 nucleotides read TGCAGCGTTGAAGCCGACGTCCTGACTTTC. Translated: CSVEADVLTF.

The rearrangement joins TRBV30 to TRBJ2-2; TRBD2 agrees at 7 bases. Trimming took 3 bases from V and 2 from J; bases not matched to a gene: 3. Germline CDR1 reads GTSNPN; CDR2 reads SVGIG (reference sequence). The CDR3 consists of 14 residues. The CDR3 region has the DNA TGTGCCTGGAGACAGCGGGGAAACACCGGGGAGCTGTTTTTT. The encoded protein is CAWRQRGNTGELFF. Based on the CDR3 plus reference TRBV30 and TRBJ2-2, the full variable domain is SQTIHQWPATLVQPVGSPLSLECTVEGTSNPNLYWYRQAAGRGLQLLFYSVGIGQISSEVPQNLSASRPQDRQFILSSKKLLLSDSGFYLCAWRQRGNTGELFFGEGSRLTVL.

V is TRBV29-1 and J is TRBJ2-6, with D unresolved. The CDR3 is 14 amino acids. Germline V gene data show CDR1 as SQVTM and CDR2 as ANQGSEA. V was shortened by 4 bases and J by 0 bases, with 7 bases between the two germline ends. The DNA of the CDR3 is TGCAGCGTTGGGTCGGCCTCTGGGGCCAACGTCCTGACTTTC. Its translation is CSVGSASGANVLTF.

The rearrangement links TRBV7-9 to TRBJ2-7; 9 bases align to TRBD1. Germline loops: CDR1 SEHNR, CDR2 FQNEAQ (reference sequence). The V gene end was trimmed by 4 bases and the J gene end by 3 bases; junction bases not matched to a gene: 1. This CDR3 has 13 amino acids. The DNA of the CDR3 is TGTGCCAGCAGCTCGGACAGGGGCTACGAGCAGTACTTC. Translated: CASSSDRGYEQYF.

The chain joins TRBV7-9 to TRBJ2-1; no clear D. Germline lookup yields CDR1 SEHNR and CDR2 FQNEAQ (reference sequence). With 1 base removed from V and 7 bases from J, the gap between germline ends came to 5 bases. The CDR3 length is 12 residues. The CDR3 spells CASSLGVNEQFF. The DNA of the CDR3 is TGTGCCAGCAGCTTAGGGGTTAATGAGCAGTTCTTC.